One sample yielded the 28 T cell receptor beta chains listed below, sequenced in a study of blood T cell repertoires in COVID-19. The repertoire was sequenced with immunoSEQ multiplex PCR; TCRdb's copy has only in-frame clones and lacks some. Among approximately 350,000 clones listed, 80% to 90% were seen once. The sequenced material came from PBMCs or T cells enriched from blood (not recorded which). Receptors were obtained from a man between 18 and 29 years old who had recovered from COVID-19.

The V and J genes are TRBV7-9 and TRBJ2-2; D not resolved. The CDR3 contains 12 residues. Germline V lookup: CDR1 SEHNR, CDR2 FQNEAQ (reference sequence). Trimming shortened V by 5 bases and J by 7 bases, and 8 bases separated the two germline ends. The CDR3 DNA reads TGTGCCAGCAGCCACAAGATCGGGGAGCTGTTTTTT. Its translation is CASSHKIGELFF.

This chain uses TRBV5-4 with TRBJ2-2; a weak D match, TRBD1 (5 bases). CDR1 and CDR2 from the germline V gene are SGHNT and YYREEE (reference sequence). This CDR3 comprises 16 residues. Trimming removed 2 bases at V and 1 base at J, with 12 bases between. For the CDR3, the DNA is TGTGCCAGCAGCTTTTATAGACAGAAGAACACCGGGGAGCTGTTTTTT. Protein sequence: CASSFYRQKNTGELFF.

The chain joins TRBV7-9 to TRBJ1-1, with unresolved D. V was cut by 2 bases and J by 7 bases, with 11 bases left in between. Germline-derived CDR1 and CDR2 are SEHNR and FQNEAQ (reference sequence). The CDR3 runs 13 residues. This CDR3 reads CASSLTIAGEAFF. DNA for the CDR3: TGTGCCAGCAGCTTAACCATCGCGGGTGAAGCTTTCTTT. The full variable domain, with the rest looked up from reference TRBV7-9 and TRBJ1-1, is DTGVSQNPRHKITKRGQNVTFRCDPISEHNRLYWYRQTLGQGPEFLTYFQNEAQLEKSRLLSDRFSAERPKGSFSTLEIQRTEQGDSAMYLCASSLTIAGEAFFGQGTRLTVV.

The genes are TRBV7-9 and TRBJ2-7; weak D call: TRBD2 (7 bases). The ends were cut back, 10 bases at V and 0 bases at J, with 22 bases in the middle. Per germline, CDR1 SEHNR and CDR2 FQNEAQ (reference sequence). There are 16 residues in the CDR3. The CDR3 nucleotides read TGTGCCACACAACGGGGGGACATCACGAGCTCCTACGAGCAGTACTTC. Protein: CATQRGDITSSYEQYF.

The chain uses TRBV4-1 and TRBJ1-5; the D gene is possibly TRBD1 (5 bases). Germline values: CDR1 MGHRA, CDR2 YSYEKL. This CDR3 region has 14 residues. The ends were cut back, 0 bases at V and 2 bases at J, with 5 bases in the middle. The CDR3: CASSQEQGNQPQHF. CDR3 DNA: TGCGCCAGCAGCCAAGAACAGGGCAATCAGCCCCAGCATTTT.

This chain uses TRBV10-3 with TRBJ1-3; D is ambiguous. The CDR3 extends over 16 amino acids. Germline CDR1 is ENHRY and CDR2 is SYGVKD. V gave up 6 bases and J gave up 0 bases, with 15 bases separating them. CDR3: CAIRANELISGNTIYF. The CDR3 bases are TGTGCCATCAGAGCTAACGAACTTATCTCTGGAAACACCATATATTTT.

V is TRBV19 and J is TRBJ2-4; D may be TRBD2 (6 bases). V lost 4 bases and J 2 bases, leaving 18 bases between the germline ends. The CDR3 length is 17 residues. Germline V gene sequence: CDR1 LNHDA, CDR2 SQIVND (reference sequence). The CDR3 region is CASSSAPGGGSKNIQYF. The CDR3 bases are TGTGCCAGTAGTAGCGCACCCGGGGGAGGTTCCAAAAACATTCAGTACTTC.

This CDR3 reads CASRAGNSYEQYF. DNA for the CDR3: TGTGCCAGCAGGGCGGGGAACTCCTACGAGCAGTACTTC. V gene TRBV7-9 combines with J gene TRBJ2-7; possibly TRBD2 for D (6 bases). The germline V gene encodes CDR1 SEHNR and CDR2 FQNEAQ (reference sequence). With 6 bases removed from V and 0 bases from J, the gap between germline ends came to 9 bases. CDR3 size: 13 residues.

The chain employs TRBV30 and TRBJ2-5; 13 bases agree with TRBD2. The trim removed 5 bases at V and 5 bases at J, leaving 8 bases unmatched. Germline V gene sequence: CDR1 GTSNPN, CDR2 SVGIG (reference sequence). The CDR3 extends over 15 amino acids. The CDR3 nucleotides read TGTGCCTGGGCGGCGGAACTAGCGGGAGGGGAGACCCAGTACTTC. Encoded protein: CAWAAELAGGETQYF.

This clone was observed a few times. This chain's CDR3 is CASSVTLGQDGYTF. As DNA, the CDR3 is TGTGCCAGCAGCGTTACCCTAGGACAGGATGGCTACACCTTC. J is TRBJ1-2 and V is TRBV9, with 7 nucleotides matching TRBD1. Germline V gene data show CDR1 as SGDLS and CDR2 as YYNGEE. V dropped 2 bases and J dropped 6; count of bases not matched to a gene: 7. The CDR3 contains 14 residues. Drawing the rest from reference TRBV9 and TRBJ1-2, the complete variable domain is DSGVTQTPKHLITATGQRVTLRCSPRSGDLSVYWYQQSLDQGLQFLIQYYNGEERAKGNILERFSAQQFPDLHSELNLSSLELGDSALYFCASSVTLGQDGYTFGSGTRLTVV.

The DNA for the CDR3 is TGTGCCACCAAGACTAGCAGCACAGATACGCAGTATTTT. Amino acids: CATKTSSTDTQYF. V usage is TRBV19 and J usage is TRBJ2-3, with 7 bases that match TRBD2. The germline CDR1 and CDR2 sequences are LNHDA and SQIVND (reference sequence). The trim removed 10 bases at V and 0 bases at J, leaving 4 bases unmatched. CDR3 length equals 13 residues. The full variable domain, rest sourced from reference TRBV19 and TRBJ2-3, is DGGITQSPKYLFRKEGQNVTLSCEQNLNHDAMYWYRQDPGQGLRLIYYSQIVNDFQKGDIAEGYSVSREKKESFPLTVTSAQKNPTAFYLCATKTSSTDTQYFGPGTRLTVL.

The CDR3 coding sequence is TGCGCCAGCAGCCCGACTCCAGCGACCACTGAAGCTTTCTTT. Residues: CASSPTPATTEAFF. The V call is TRBV5-1, the J call TRBJ1-1; D not certain. V lost 4 bases, J lost 4 bases, and 14 bases lay in between. Germline assignment: CDR1 SGHRS and CDR2 YFSETQ. The CDR3 has 14 residues. Drawing the rest from reference TRBV5-1 and TRBJ1-1, the complete variable domain is KAGVTQTPRYLIKTRGQQVTLSCSPISGHRSVSWYQQTPGQGLQFLFEYFSETQRNKGNFPGRFSGRQFSNSRSEMNVSTLELGDSALYLCASSPTPATTEAFFGQGTRLTVV.

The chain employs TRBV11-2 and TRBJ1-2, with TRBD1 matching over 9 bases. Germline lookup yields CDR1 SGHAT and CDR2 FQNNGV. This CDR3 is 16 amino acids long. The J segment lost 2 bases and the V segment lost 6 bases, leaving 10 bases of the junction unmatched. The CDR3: CASRHGTGGRNYGYTF. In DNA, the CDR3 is TGTGCCAGCAGACACGGCACAGGGGGCAGAAACTATGGCTACACCTTC.

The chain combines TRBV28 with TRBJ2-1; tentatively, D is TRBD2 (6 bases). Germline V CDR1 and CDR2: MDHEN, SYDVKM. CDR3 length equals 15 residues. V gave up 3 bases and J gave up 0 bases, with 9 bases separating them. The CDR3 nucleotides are TGTGCCAGCAGTTTTTCGGGACTCTCCTACAATGAGCAGTTCTTC. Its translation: CASSFSGLSYNEQFF.

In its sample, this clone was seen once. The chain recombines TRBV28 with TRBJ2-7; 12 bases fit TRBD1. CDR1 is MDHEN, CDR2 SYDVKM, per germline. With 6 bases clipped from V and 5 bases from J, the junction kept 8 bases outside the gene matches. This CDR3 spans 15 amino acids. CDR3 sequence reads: CASRSSGTGGHEQYF. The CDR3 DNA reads TGTGCCAGCAGATCATCCGGGACAGGGGGCCACGAGCAGTACTTC.

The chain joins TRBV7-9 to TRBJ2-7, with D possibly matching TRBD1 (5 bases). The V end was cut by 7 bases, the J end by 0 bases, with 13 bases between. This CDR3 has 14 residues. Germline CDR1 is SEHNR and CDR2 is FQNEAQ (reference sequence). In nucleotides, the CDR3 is TGTGCCAGCATGAAAGTAGGGGTCTCCTACGAGCAGTACTTC. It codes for CASMKVGVSYEQYF.

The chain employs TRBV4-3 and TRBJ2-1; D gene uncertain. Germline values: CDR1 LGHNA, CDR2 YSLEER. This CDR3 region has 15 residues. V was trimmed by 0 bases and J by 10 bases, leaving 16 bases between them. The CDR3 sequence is CASSQDGNELGEQFF. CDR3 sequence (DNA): TGCGCCAGCAGCCAAGATGGCAATGAGCTAGGAGAGCAGTTCTTC.

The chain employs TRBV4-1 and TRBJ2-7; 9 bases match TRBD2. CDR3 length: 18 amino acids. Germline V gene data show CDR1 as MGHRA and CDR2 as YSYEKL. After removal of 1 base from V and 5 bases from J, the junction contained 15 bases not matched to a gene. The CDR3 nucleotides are TGCGCCAGCAGCCAAGCCCCCTCACCGGCGGGAGGGCCCCACGAGCAGTACTTC. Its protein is CASSQAPSPAGGPHEQYF.

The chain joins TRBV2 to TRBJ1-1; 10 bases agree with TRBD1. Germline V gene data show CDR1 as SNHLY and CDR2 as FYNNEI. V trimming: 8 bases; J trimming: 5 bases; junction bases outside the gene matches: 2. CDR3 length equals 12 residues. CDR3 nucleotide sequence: TGTGCCAGCGGACAGGGGGAGACTGAAGCTTTCTTT. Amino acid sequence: CASGQGETEAFF.

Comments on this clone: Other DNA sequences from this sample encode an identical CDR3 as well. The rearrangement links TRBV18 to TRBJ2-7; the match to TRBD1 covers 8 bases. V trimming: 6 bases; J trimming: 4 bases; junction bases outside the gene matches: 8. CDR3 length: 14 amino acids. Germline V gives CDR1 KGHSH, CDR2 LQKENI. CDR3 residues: CASSPRQGPYEQYF. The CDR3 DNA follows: TGTGCCAGCTCGCCCCGACAGGGGCCGTACGAGCAGTACTTC.

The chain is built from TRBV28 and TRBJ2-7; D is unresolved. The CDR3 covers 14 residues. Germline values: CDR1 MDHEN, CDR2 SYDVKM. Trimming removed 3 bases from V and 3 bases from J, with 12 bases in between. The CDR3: CASSLVSVYYEQYF. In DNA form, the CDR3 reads TGTGCCAGCAGTTTGGTGAGCGTTTACTACGAGCAGTACTTC.

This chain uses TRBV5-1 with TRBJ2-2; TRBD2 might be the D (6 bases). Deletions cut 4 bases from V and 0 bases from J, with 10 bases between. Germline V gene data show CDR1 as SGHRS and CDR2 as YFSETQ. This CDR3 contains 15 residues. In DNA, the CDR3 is TGCGCCAGCAGCAAGACTAGGCCGAACACCGGGGAGCTGTTTTTT. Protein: CASSKTRPNTGELFF.

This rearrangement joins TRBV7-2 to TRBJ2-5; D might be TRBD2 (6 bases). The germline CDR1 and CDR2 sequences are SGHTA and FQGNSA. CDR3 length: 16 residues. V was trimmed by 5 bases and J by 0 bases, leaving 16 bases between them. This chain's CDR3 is CASSPGGVVYQETQYF. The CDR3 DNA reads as TGTGCCAGCAGCCCCGGCGGGGTCGTCTACCAAGAGACCCAGTACTTC.

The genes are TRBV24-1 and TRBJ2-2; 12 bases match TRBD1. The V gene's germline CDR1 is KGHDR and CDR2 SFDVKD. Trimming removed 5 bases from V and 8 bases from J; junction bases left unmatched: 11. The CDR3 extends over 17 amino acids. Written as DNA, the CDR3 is TGTGCCACCAGTGGGATCAGTCCGGGACAGGGGGCAGGGGAGCTGTTTTTT. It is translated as CATSGISPGQGAGELFF.

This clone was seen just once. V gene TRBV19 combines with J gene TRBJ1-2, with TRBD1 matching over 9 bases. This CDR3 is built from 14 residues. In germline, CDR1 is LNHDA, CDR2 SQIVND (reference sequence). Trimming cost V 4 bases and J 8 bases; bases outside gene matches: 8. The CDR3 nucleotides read TGTGCCAGTAGTACACCTGGACAGGGGTTGGGCTACACCTTC. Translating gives CASSTPGQGLGYTF.

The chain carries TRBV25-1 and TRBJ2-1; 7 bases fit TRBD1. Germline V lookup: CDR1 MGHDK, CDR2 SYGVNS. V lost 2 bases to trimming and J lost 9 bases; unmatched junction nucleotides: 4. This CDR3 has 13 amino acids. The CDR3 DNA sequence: TGTGCCAGCAGTGAAAGGGGGCTAGGTGAGCAGTTCTTC. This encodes CASSERGLGEQFF.

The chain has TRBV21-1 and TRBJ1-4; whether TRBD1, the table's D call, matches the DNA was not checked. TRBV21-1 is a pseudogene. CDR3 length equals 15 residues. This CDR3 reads CAEKPGQPTNEKLFF. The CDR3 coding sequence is TGTGCCGAAAAACCGGGACAGCCAACTAATGAAAAACTGTTTTTT.

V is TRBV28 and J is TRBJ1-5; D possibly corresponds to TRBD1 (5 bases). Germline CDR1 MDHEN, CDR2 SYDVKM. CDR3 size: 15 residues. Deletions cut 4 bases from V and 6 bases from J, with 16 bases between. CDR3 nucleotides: TGTGCCAGCAGTTCCCAGGTCCTGACAGCTCAGCCCCAGCATTTT. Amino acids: CASSSQVLTAQPQHF.